The source of this TCR beta chain is a study of early T cells in non-severe SARS-CoV-2 infection. Whole-study context: The chains were unpaired, and the sequenced material was bulk RNA from unsorted whole blood.

Researchers tagged individual cDNA molecules with unique molecular identifiers. TCRdb reanalysed the 5' RACE reads using MiXCR and keeps one entry per CDR3 protein. The sample has 50,000 or so distinct CDR3 sequences; about 13% are singletons. The ends lost 7 bases at V and 4 bases at J; junction bases unmatched: 13. The CDR3 consists of 16 residues. The germline gives CDR1 SGHTA, CDR2 FQGNSA. This clonotype showed up many times. Input material: whole blood. The chain employs TRBV7-2 and TRBJ2-7; 10 nucleotides match TRBD2. This TCR derives from an adult who was a healthcare worker with PCR-confirmed SARS-CoV-2 infection or an uninfected control (not recorded which). CDR3 sequence reads: CASTLTSGTRHYEQYF. Written as DNA, the CDR3 is TGTGCCAGCACACTAACTAGCGGGACCCGTCATTACGAGCAGTACTTC.